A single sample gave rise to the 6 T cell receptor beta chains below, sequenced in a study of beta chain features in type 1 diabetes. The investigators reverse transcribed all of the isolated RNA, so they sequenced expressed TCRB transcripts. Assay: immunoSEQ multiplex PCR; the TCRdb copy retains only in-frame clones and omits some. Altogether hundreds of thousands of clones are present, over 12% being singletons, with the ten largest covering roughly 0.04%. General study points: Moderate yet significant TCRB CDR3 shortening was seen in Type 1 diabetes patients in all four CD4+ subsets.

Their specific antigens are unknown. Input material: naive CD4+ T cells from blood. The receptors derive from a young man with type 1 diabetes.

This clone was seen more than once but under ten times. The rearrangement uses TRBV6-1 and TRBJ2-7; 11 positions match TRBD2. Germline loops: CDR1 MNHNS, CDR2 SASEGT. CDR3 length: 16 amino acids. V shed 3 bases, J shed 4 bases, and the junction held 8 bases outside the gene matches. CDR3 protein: CASSEPGLAVKYEQYF. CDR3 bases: TGTGCCAGCAGTGAGCCGGGACTAGCGGTGAAATACGAGCAGTACTTC.

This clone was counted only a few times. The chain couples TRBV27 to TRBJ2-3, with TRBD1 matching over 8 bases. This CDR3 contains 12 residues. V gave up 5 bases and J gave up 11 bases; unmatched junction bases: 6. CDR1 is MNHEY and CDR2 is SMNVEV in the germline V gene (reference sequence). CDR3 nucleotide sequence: TGTGCCAGCAGTGTGACAGGGGCCGGGCAGTATTTT. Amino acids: CASSVTGAGQYF.

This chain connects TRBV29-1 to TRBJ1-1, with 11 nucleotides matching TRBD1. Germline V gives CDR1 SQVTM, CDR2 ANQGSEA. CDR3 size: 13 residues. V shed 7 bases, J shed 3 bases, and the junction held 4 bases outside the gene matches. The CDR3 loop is CSAGTGGDTEAFF. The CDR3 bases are TGCAGCGCCGGGACAGGGGGTGACACTGAAGCTTTCTTT.

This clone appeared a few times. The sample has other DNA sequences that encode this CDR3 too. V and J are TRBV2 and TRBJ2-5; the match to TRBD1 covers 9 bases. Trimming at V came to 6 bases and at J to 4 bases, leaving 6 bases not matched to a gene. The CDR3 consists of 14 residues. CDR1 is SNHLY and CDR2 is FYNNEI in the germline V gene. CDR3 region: CASRTDRGLETQYF. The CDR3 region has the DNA TGTGCCAGCAGGACCGACAGGGGGTTAGAGACCCAGTACTTC.

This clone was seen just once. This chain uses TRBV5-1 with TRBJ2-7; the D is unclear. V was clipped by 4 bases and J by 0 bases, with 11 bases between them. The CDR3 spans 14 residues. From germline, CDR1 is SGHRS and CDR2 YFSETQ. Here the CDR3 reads CASSPDGSSYEQYF. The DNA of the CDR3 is TGCGCCAGCAGCCCGGATGGCAGCTCCTACGAGCAGTACTTC.

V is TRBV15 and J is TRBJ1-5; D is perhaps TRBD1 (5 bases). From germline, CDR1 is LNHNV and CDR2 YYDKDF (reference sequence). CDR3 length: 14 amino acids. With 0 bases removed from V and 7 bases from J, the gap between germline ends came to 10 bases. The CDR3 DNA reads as TGTGCCACCAGCAGAGACAGGGCGAGGCAGCCCCAGCATTTT. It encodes CATSRDRARQPQHF.